Given below is one T cell receptor (beta chain) in context. The target antigen is unknown. These data come from a study of cytomegalovirus exposure and HLA in healthy donors. Findings and caveats of the study: While the bulk of TCR sequences proved rare, some public TCRs turned up in many donors. Apparent HLA restriction characterized most CMV-associated TCR beta chains in a later analysis. Specificity for CMV antigens was confirmed in vitro for a few of the CMV-associated chains.

Germline values: CDR1 MNHEY, CDR2 SMNVEV (reference sequence). The CDR3 has 14 amino acids. V lost 3 bases and J lost 6; bases outside the gene matches: 7. The primer mix had 60 Vbeta and 13 Jbeta primers. TCRdb keeps only in-frame clones here, not all; method: immunoSEQ multiplex PCR. This table has around 140,000 clones, about four fifths appearing once. Sequencing was carried out using PBMCs. V and J are TRBV27 and TRBJ2-7, with TRBD1 matching over 8 bases. This clonotype originated in a woman aged 40 to 50 in good health and CMV-seronegative. The CDR3: CASSLRQGALEQYF. The CDR3 region has the DNA TGTGCCAGCAGTTTGCGGCAGGGGGCGCTCGAGCAGTACTTC.